Included here is one TCR beta chain sequence, with context. Its target is unknown. This sample was taken from a study of STAT3 mutations in large granular lymphocyte leukemia. The protocol was immunoSEQ multiplex PCR, while the TCRdb copy is restricted to in-frame clones and leaves out a portion. The repertoire holds about 42,000 clones, with about 81% as singletons. Overall study results and limits: Every T-cell large granular lymphocyte leukemia patient had at least one immunodominant TCR beta clonotype.

The TCR comes from a human donor with T large granular lymphocyte leukemia. Some clones in this sample may be carry-over from other donors' samples. The sample consisted of PBMCs.

The CDR3 DNA reads as TGTGCCAGCAGTTACTCAGGCCAAGGGGATGGCTACACCTTC. Translating it yields CASSYSGQGDGYTF. The chain joins TRBV6-5 to TRBJ1-2, with D tentatively TRBD1 (5 bases). The germline CDR1 and CDR2 sequences are MNHEY and SVGAGI. V was trimmed by 0 bases and J by 6 bases, leaving 11 bases between them. This CDR3 is built from 14 residues.